This entry concerns a single T cell receptor (beta chain). Germline values: CDR1 PRHDT, CDR2 FYEKMQ (reference sequence). J was trimmed by 2 bases and V by 6 bases; bases with no gene match: 7. The CDR3 is 16 residues long. The data belong to a study of blood T cell repertoires in COVID-19. Across the whole study: In each case, the material was cDNA or gDNA derived from T cells, B-cell-depleted T cells, or PBMCs.

Authors' analysis steps: Amplified reference gene primers provided the basis for estimating nucleated cell counts. Repertoires were generated with immunoSEQ multiplex PCR, while TCRdb's copy carries only in-frame clones and drops some. V, J and clone size are taken as reported in that table, and D and trimming were inferred from the DNA itself. The table records 200,000 to 250,000 clones, 82% of them present only once. Everyone who took part was roughly 18 to 89 years old, and they came from about two dozen US areas. In assigning cohorts, the study relied on participant-reported clinical history. V gene TRBV13 combines with J gene TRBJ2-6; 7 nucleotides match TRBD2. Sample: PBMCs or T cells enriched from blood (not recorded which). The TCR sequence derives from an older woman who had recovered from COVID-19. CDR3 DNA sequence: TGTGCCAGCAGTCTTGTGCGGGAGACTGGGGCCAACGTCCTGACTTTC. Amino acid sequence: CASSLVRETGANVLTF.